This T cell receptor beta chain was documented in a study of blood T cells in healthy people across ages (dated by TCRdb to the mid-2010s). Study-level background: Template switching captured roughly one uniquely barcoded TCR beta cDNA molecule per two T cells in model experiments. Age-related changes in TCR beta repertoire diversity were measured in the study by deep sequencing normalized with unique cDNA molecular identifiers. Donors were grouped into four age groups: young (average roughly 17 years), middle-aged (about 38), aged (about 59) and long-lived (approximately 81). To avoid experimental bias, donors of different ages were randomly spread across the sequencing lanes. For two donors (one aged 18 to 30 and one aged 80 or older), the study analyzed two additional independent replicas of 1 million unique cDNA reads from the same blood draw. Study-wide conclusions, independent of this receptor: Because the CMV infection status of the donors was unknown, age-related changes in expanded clonotypes may potentially have been confounded. Compared with the aged group, the long-lived group had more naive CD4+ T cells, fewer expanded clones and increased TCR diversity, a pattern suggesting age selection. Conclusive comparison of naive and antigen-experienced compartments was prevented by the profiling of bulk unsorted PBMCs. The percentage of naive T cells measured by flow cytometry correlated strongly with observed TCR beta diversity. Observed TCR beta diversity per million T cells fell roughly linearly with age, and a significant reduction was already apparent by age roughly 40. Total diversity estimates from one million sequenced T cells were considered lower bounds and underestimates.

The CDR3 has 10 amino acids, counting the end cysteine and phenylalanine. Only the CDR3 portion is preserved as DNA: 30 bases, with reading frame beginning at the first base. Trimming removed 3 bases from V and 5 bases from J, leaving 2 bases between the germline ends. The sample holds many counts of this clonotype. Its antigen remains undetermined. Base qualities are not recorded, but no much larger clone differs from it by a single base. Receptor libraries were prepared by 5' RACE. Data came from an Illumina HiSeq 2500. A second about 6 to 11 cycle PCR used a sample-barcoded 5' primer and a J-beta primer mix. Each TCR beta cDNA molecule received a unique molecular identifier from a template-switch 5' adaptor carrying 12 random nucleotides. Each sample yielded at least 2.5 million CDR3-containing paired-end reads. All of the RNA was converted into first-strand cDNA using the Mint cDNA synthesis kit, with a TRBC-specific oligonucleotide serving as the primer. After uracil-DNA glycosylase treatment, a first 18-cycle PCR used universal primers M1SS and BC2_uni_R on all cDNA. Under the source paper's analysis protocol: Each sample was normalized by randomly selecting 1 million high-quality reads, each carrying a distinct molecular identifier. Instead of being binned into consensus sequences, reads that shared molecular identifiers were thrown out. CDR3 identification, clonotype clustering and error correction used MiTCR with a Q25 quality threshold and the strictest error-elimination algorithm. A nonparametric unseen species model with Euler transformation was used to estimate a lower bound on total TCR beta diversity. TCRdb handled the public reads itself, with Q25 trimming in fastp and clone calling in MiXCR, and kept productive beta chains. Here each entry gathers all rows of one CDR3 protein and keeps the most common genes and DNA. These V and J calls derive from TCRdb rather than the authors' analysis. In this sample the table shows roughly 800,000 distinct CDR3 sequences, about 62% of which occur a single time. The top ten hold approximately 21% of the sample.

Donors were a few dozen systemically healthy Caucasian individuals from Russia aged roughly 6 to 95 years. Ten milliliters of peripheral blood were collected from each donor into EDTA-treated Vacutainer tubes. Ficoll-Paque density-gradient centrifugation was used to isolate PBMCs, with at least 6 million per sample. Trizol reagent was used to extract total RNA from the PBMCs, yielding at least 6 micrograms per sample. For every donor, an aliquot of PBMCs went through flow cytometry to measure the percentages of naive CD45RAhigh/CD27high T cells. The TCR was taken from a man aged 30 to 45 in good health. In this chain, TRBV12-3 or TRBV12-4 is recombined with TRBJ2-7, with the D gene too uncertain to name. The sequenced sample consisted of blood. DNA sequence: TGTGCCAGCAGTTTGAACGAGCAGTACTTC. Its translation is CASSLNEQYF.